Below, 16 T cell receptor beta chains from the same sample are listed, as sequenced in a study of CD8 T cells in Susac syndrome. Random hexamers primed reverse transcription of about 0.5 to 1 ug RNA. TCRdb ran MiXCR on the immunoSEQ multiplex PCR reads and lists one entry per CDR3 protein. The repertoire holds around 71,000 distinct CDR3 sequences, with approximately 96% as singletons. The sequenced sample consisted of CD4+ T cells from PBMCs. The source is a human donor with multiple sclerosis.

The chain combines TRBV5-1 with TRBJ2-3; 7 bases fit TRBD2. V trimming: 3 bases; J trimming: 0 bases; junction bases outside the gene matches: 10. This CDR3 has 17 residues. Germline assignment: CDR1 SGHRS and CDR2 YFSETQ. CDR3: CASSSSTSATSTDTQYF. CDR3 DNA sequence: TGCGCCAGCAGCTCAAGTACTAGCGCCACTAGCACAGATACGCAGTATTTT.

DNA of the CDR3: TGTGCCAGCGGGACAGCCTGGATCGACAATGAGCAGTTCTTC. Residues: CASGTAWIDNEQFF. The chain is built from TRBV12-3 or TRBV12-4 and TRBJ2-1, with 7 bases aligning to TRBD1. The CDR3 covers 14 residues. Trimming at V came to 8 bases and at J to 5 bases, leaving 9 bases not matched to a gene.

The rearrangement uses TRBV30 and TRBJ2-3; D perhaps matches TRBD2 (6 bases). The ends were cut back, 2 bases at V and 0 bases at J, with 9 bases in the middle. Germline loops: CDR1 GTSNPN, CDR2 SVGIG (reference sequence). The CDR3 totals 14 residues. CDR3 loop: CAWSWGGSTDTQYF. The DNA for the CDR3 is TGTGCCTGGAGTTGGGGAGGAAGCACAGATACGCAGTATTTT.

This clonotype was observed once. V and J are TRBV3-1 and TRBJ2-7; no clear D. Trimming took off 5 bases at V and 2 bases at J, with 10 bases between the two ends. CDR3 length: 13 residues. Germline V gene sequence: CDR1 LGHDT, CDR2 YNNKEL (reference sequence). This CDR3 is CASSTSRPYEQYF. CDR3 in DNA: TGTGCCAGCAGCACTTCGAGGCCCTACGAGCAGTACTTC.

The CDR3 coding sequence is TGTGCCAGCAGTCCGACCCTGAGCTACGAGCAGTACTTC. Translation gives CASSPTLSYEQYF. The chain carries TRBV6-2 or TRBV6-3 and TRBJ2-7; no definite D call. CDR3 length: 13 amino acids. Per the germline V gene, CDR1 is MNHEY and CDR2 is SVGEGT. V lost 5 bases and J lost 3, with 11 bases in between.

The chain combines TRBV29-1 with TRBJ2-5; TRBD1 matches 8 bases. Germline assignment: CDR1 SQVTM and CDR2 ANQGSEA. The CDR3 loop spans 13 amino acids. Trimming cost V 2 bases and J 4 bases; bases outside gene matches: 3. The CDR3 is CSVEPGQGETQYF. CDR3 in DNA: TGCAGCGTTGAACCTGGACAGGGAGAGACCCAGTACTTC.

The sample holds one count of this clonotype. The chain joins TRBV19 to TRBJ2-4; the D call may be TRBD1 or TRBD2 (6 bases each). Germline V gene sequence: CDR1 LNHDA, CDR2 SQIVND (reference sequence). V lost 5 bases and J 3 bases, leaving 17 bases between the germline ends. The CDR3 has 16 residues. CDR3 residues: CASSLQGPEGKNIQYF. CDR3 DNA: TGTGCCAGTAGTCTACAGGGACCGGAGGGCAAAAACATTCAGTACTTC.

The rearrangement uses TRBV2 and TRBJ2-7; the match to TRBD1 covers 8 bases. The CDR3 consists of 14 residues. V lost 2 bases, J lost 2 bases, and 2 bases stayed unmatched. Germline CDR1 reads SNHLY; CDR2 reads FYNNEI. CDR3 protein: CASSELQGAYEQYF. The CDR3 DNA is TGTGCCAGCAGTGAATTACAGGGGGCCTACGAGCAGTACTTC.

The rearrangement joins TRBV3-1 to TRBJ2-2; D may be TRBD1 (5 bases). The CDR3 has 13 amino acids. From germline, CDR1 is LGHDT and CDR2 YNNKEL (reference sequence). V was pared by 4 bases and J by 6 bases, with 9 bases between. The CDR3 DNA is TGTGCCAGCAGCCGCAGGGATTCCGGGGAGCTGTTTTTT. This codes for CASSRRDSGELFF.

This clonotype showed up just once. CDR3 nucleotides: TGTGCCAGCAGCGTAGAAGGGGACACCATATATTTT. This encodes CASSVEGDTIYF. The V call is TRBV9, the J call TRBJ1-3; D is possibly TRBD1 (5 bases). V was cut by 0 bases and J by 8 bases, with 6 bases left in between. The CDR3 spans 12 residues. Germline V gene data show CDR1 as SGDLS and CDR2 as YYNGEE.

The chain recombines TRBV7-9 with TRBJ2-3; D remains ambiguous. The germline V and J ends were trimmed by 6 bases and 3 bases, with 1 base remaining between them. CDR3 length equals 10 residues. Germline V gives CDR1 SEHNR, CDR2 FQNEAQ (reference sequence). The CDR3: CASSTDTQYF. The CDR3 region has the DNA TGTGCCAGCAGTACAGATACGCAGTATTTT.

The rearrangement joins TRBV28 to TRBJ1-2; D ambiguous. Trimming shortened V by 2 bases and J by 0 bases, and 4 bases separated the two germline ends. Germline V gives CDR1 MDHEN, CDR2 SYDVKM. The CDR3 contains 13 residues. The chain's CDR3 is CASSLNPNYGYTF. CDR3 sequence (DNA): TGTGCCAGCAGTTTAAATCCTAACTATGGCTACACCTTC.

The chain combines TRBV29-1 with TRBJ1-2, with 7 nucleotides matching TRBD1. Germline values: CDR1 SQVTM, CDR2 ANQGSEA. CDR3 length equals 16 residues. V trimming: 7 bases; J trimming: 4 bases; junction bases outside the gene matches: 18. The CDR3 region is CSARFHRGGAFYGYTF. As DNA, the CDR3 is TGCAGCGCCCGGTTCCACAGGGGAGGGGCCTTCTATGGCTACACCTTC.

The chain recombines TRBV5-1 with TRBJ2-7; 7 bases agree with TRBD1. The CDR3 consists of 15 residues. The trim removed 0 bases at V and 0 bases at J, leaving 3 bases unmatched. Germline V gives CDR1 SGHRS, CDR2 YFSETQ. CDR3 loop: CASSLEGQNSYEQYF. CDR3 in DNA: TGCGCCAGCAGCTTGGAGGGACAGAACTCCTACGAGCAGTACTTC.

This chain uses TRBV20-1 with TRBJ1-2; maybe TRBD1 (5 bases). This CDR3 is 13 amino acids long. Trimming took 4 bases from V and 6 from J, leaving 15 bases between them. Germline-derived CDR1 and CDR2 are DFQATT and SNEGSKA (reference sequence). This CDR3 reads CSAIVEGADGYTF. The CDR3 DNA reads TGCAGTGCTATTGTAGAAGGGGCGGATGGCTACACCTTC.

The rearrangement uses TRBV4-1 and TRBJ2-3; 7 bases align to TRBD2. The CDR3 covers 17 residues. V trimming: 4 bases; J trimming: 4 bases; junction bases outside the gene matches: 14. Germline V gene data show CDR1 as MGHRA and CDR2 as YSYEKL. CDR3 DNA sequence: TGCGCCAGCAGCCGGGGGGGTTTGGGGTACAGCGCAGATACGCAGTATTTT. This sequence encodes CASSRGGLGYSADTQYF.